This entry lists 31 T cell receptor beta chains sequenced from one sample in a study of control samples from healthy donors and cancer patients. Using immunoSEQ multiplex PCR, the repertoire was profiled, and TCRdb retains in-frame clones only, with some absent. The sample holds 150,000 to 200,000 clones, around 88% seen once. Material: blood. The receptors stem from a woman aged 25 to 39 in good health.

The rearrangement uses TRBV7-2 and TRBJ2-6; D is undetermined. The CDR3 is made up of 12 amino acids. CDR1 and CDR2 (germline): SGHTA, FQGNSA. The ends were cut back, 2 bases at V and 11 bases at J, with 7 bases in the middle. The CDR3: CASSLRKDVLTF. DNA of the CDR3: TGTGCCAGCAGCTTACGTAAGGACGTCCTGACTTTC. Variable domain in full (rest from reference TRBV7-2 and TRBJ2-6): GAGVSQSPSNKVTEKGKDVELRCDPISGHTALYWYRQSLGQGLEFLIYFQGNSAPDKSGLPSDRFSAERTGGSVSTLTIQRTQQEDSAVYLCASSLRKDVLTFGAGSRLTVL.

The rearrangement uses TRBV10-3 and TRBJ2-3, with D uncertain. V lost 8 bases and J 1 base, leaving 7 bases between the germline ends. The CDR3 runs 12 residues. Germline assignment: CDR1 ENHRY and CDR2 SYGVKD. CDR3 loop: CAIADGTDTQYF. CDR3 DNA: TGTGCCATCGCGGACGGCACAGATACGCAGTATTTT.

The J gene is TRBJ1-3, the V gene TRBV30; TRBD1 matches at 7 bases. In germline, CDR1 is GTSNPN, CDR2 SVGIG (reference sequence). The J segment lost 3 bases and the V segment lost 0 bases, leaving 5 bases of the junction unmatched. The CDR3 contains 15 residues. CDR3 DNA: TGTGCCTGGAGTGTACGGGGGACAGTTGGAAACACCATATATTTT. It translates to CAWSVRGTVGNTIYF. The entire variable domain, with the rest obtained from reference TRBV30 and TRBJ1-3, is as follows: SQTIHQWPATLVQPVGSPLSLECTVEGTSNPNLYWYRQAAGRGLQLLFYSVGIGQISSEVPQNLSASRPQDRQFILSSKKLLLSDSGFYLCAWSVRGTVGNTIYFGEGSWLTVV.

V and J are TRBV10-3 and TRBJ1-1; weak D call: TRBD1 (6 bases). Trimming took off 3 bases at V and 1 base at J, with 12 bases between the two ends. Germline V gene sequence: CDR1 ENHRY, CDR2 SYGVKD. The CDR3 runs 15 residues. For the CDR3, the DNA is TGTGCCATCAGTGACACTGGGACACAGAACACTGAAGCTTTCTTT. This gives the protein CAISDTGTQNTEAFF.

V and J are TRBV11-2 and TRBJ2-7; 9 bases map to TRBD1. With 7 bases clipped from V and 6 bases from J, the junction kept 13 bases outside the gene matches. Germline V gives CDR1 SGHAT, CDR2 FQNNGV. The CDR3 loop spans 15 amino acids. The CDR3 spells CASTFTGGEASEQYF. The CDR3 DNA sequence: TGTGCCAGCACATTCACAGGGGGCGAGGCATCCGAGCAGTACTTC.

Details on this clone: Other DNA sequences in the same sample also yield this CDR3. CDR3 bases: TGCGCCAGCAGCTTGACCCGGGCCTACGAGCAGTACTTC. Translating it yields CASSLTRAYEQYF. The rearrangement links TRBV5-1 to TRBJ2-7; D not resolved. This CDR3 has 13 amino acids. V was trimmed by 1 base and J by 2 bases, leaving 7 bases between them. CDR1 is SGHRS, CDR2 YFSETQ, per germline.

The chain combines TRBV4-2 with TRBJ1-5; 7 bases are shared with TRBD1. The CDR3 extends over 20 amino acids. V lost 0 bases and J lost 2; bases outside the gene matches: 16. Germline V gene data show CDR1 as LGHNA and CDR2 as YNFKEQ. This CDR3 reads CASSQDTVGRGFGGNQPQHF. CDR3 DNA: TGTGCCAGCAGCCAAGATACGGTCGGCAGGGGGTTTGGTGGCAATCAGCCCCAGCATTTT.

The chain links TRBV28 to TRBJ2-7; TRBD2 matches at 11 bases. The CDR3 has 14 amino acids. Germline V gene sequence: CDR1 MDHEN, CDR2 SYDVKM. J lost 6 bases, V lost 7 bases, and 8 bases had no gene match. The CDR3 DNA sequence: TGTGCCAGCACCGTGACTAGCGGGAACCTCGAGCAGTACTTC. It yields the protein CASTVTSGNLEQYF.

The chain joins TRBV5-1 to TRBJ1-3, with D unresolved. This CDR3 is 16 amino acids long. V was cut by 0 bases and J by 0 bases, with 10 bases left in between. Germline V gene data show CDR1 as SGHRS and CDR2 as YFSETQ. The CDR3: CASSLGARSSGNTIYF. The CDR3 DNA sequence: TGCGCCAGCAGCTTGGGGGCTAGGAGCTCTGGAAACACCATATATTTT.

The chain joins TRBV3-1 (or the pseudogene TRBV3-2) to TRBJ1-4; D is uncertain. The CDR3 sequence is 13 residues long. The germline V gene has CDR1 LGHDT and CDR2 YNNKEL (reference sequence). Between the trimmed V and J ends, which lost 6 bases and 4 bases, there was a span of 9 bases. The CDR3 DNA reads TGTGCCAGCAGAGGACCGCGTAATGAAAAACTGTTTTTT. Its translation is CASRGPRNEKLFF.

The chain combines TRBV29-1 with TRBJ2-7, with 9 nucleotides matching TRBD2. The junction had 12 bases not matched to a gene; V was cut back by 4 bases and J by 2 bases. Germline CDR1 SQVTM, CDR2 ANQGSEA. There are 16 residues in the CDR3. The CDR3 DNA reads TGCAGCGTTGGGGGCGGGGGGGGAGTGAGAACCTACGAGCAGTACTTC. This gives the protein CSVGGGGGVRTYEQYF.

This rearrangement joins TRBV25-1 to TRBJ2-3; 9 bases align to TRBD1. V gave up 4 bases and J gave up 6 bases; unmatched junction bases: 11. Germline CDR1 and CDR2: MGHDK and SYGVNS. The CDR3 length is 16 residues. The CDR3 DNA reads as TGTGCCAGCAGTGCACAGGGGGCTAGGGGCCTGGATACGCAGTATTTT. Its protein product is CASSAQGARGLDTQYF. The whole variable domain, remainder taken from reference TRBV25-1 and TRBJ2-3, is EADIYQTPRYLVIGTGKKITLECSQTMGHDKMYWYQQDPGMELHLIHYSYGVNSTEKGDLSSESTVSRIRTEHFPLTLESARPSHTSQYLCASSAQGARGLDTQYFGPGTRLTVL.

V usage is TRBV9 and J usage is TRBJ2-1; TRBD1 matches 8 bases. This CDR3 is built from 16 residues. The germline gives CDR1 SGDLS, CDR2 YYNGEE. After removal of 3 bases from V and 0 bases from J, the junction contained 5 bases not matched to a gene. The CDR3 nucleotides read TGTGCCAGCAGCGGGGGACAGGCCAGCTCCTACAATGAGCAGTTCTTC. The encoded protein is CASSGGQASSYNEQFF.

This clone was recorded only once. This sequence joins TRBV6-5 and TRBJ2-5; D perhaps matches TRBD2 (6 bases). V shed 7 bases and J shed 4 bases, with 19 bases lying between them. CDR3 length equals 15 residues. Germline CDR1 is MNHEY and CDR2 is SVGAGI. CDR3: CASTRDSLGSETQYF. In DNA, the CDR3 is TGTGCCAGCACCCGGGACTCTCTGGGGTCAGAGACCCAGTACTTC.

The rearrangement links TRBV7-9 to TRBJ1-2; D is ambiguous. This CDR3 is 15 amino acids long. CDR1 is SEHNR, CDR2 FQNEAQ, per germline (reference sequence). The ends were cut back, 2 bases at V and 4 bases at J, with 14 bases in the middle. The CDR3 reads CASSLRDTPRYGYTF. The CDR3 coding sequence is TGTGCCAGCAGCTTACGGGATACGCCCCGCTATGGCTACACCTTC.

This rearrangement joins TRBV6-5 to TRBJ2-2; 9 bases fit TRBD1. Germline V gene lookup returns CDR1 MNHEY and CDR2 SVGAGI. This CDR3 has 15 amino acids. V was pared by 2 bases and J by 7 bases, with 5 bases of the junction left unmatched. The CDR3 region is CASSYRTGAGGELFF. The CDR3 DNA sequence: TGTGCCAGCAGTTACCGGACAGGGGCTGGCGGGGAGCTGTTTTTT.

This chain joins TRBV28 and TRBJ1-1; unclear D gene. Germline V lookup: CDR1 MDHEN, CDR2 SYDVKM. There are 11 residues in the CDR3. V was cut by 4 bases and J by 5 bases, with 5 bases left in between. The CDR3 loop is CASSWQTEAFF. CDR3 DNA: TGTGCCAGCAGTTGGCAGACTGAAGCTTTCTTT.

In DNA, the CDR3 is TGTGCCAGCAGTCCCATAGGACTAGCTGCGAGAACCTACGAGCAGTACTTC. This codes for CASSPIGLAARTYEQYF. V and J are TRBV28 and TRBJ2-7; 8 bases align to TRBD2. V dropped 5 bases and J dropped 2; count of bases not matched to a gene: 14. Germline CDR1 reads MDHEN; CDR2 reads SYDVKM. This CDR3 spans 17 amino acids.

The CDR3 is CASSFGGGTTDTQYF. The CDR3 DNA is TGTGCCAGCAGCTTTGGCGGGGGGACGACAGATACGCAGTATTTT. The rearrangement links TRBV7-2 to TRBJ2-3; TRBD2 agrees at 8 bases. Germline trimming cut 3 bases from V and 3 bases from J; bases unmatched to any gene: 5. Germline CDR1 is SGHTA and CDR2 is FQGNSA. CDR3 length: 15 residues.

This clone was observed a single time. The chain joins TRBV29-1 to TRBJ2-7; perhaps TRBD2 as D (5 bases). Trimming left V 1 base short and J 4 bases short, with 32 bases between. There are 20 residues in the CDR3. Germline assignment: CDR1 SQVTM and CDR2 ANQGSEA. For the CDR3, the DNA is TGCAGCGTTGAAGTTACCCCGAGGAGGCTCCGGACTTGTGAAGATTACGAGCAGTACTTC. Protein product: CSVEVTPRRLRTCEDYEQYF.

The chain recombines TRBV9 with TRBJ2-1; 10 nucleotides align to TRBD2. J gave up 8 bases and V 1 base, and 6 bases lay outside the gene matches. CDR3 length equals 15 residues. The germline CDR1 and CDR2 sequences are SGDLS and YYNGEE. The CDR3 DNA sequence: TGTGCCAGCAGCGTACAACTAGCGGGATCGGATGAGCAGTTCTTC. This encodes CASSVQLAGSDEQFF.

This clone was observed a few times. CDR3 amino acids: CASNVGQETQYF. CDR3 DNA sequence: TGTGCCAGCAATGTGGGCCAAGAGACCCAGTACTTC. The chain has TRBV28 and TRBJ2-5; D remains ambiguous. This CDR3 spans 12 amino acids. Looked up from germline, CDR1 is MDHEN and CDR2 is SYDVKM. Trimming pared 7 bases from V and 1 base from J, leaving 7 bases between.

The chain carries TRBV7-9 and TRBJ2-7; D possibly corresponds to TRBD2 (5 bases). Per the germline V gene, CDR1 is SEHNR and CDR2 is FQNEAQ (reference sequence). There are 13 residues in the CDR3. The V end lost 2 bases, the J end lost 3 bases, and 8 bases lay between the germline ends. CDR3 in amino acids: CASSLTAGYEQYF. The CDR3 bases are TGTGCCAGCAGCTTAACTGCGGGCTACGAGCAGTACTTC.

The J gene is TRBJ2-7, the V gene TRBV3-1 (or the pseudogene TRBV3-2); 9 bases fit TRBD1. The V and J ends lost 4 bases and 3 bases, in that order; junction bases with no gene match: 4. Germline lookup yields CDR1 LGHDT and CDR2 YNNKEL (reference sequence). This CDR3 spans 14 amino acids. The CDR3, as DNA: TGTGCCAGCAGCCCCGACAGGGGGGACTACGAGCAGTACTTC. This gives the protein CASSPDRGDYEQYF.

The sample holds one count of this clone. This chain links TRBV11-2 with TRBJ2-6; D unclear. This CDR3 is built from 15 residues. Germline V CDR1 and CDR2: SGHAT, FQNNGV. Trimming took 5 bases from V and 3 from J, leaving 11 bases between them. CDR3 region: CASSPGLGGANVLTF. The DNA of the CDR3 is TGTGCCAGCAGCCCCGGGCTTGGTGGGGCCAACGTCCTGACTTTC.

This clone was observed a handful of times. This rearrangement joins TRBV24-1 to TRBJ1-2; D not resolved. Deletions cut 9 bases from V and 7 bases from J, with 14 bases between. The CDR3 covers 12 residues. Germline V lookup: CDR1 KGHDR, CDR2 SFDVKD. CDR3 amino acids: CATSLEGIGYTF. In DNA, the CDR3 is TGTGCCACCTCACTAGAGGGTATTGGCTACACCTTC.

The rearrangement links TRBV7-9 to TRBJ2-7; either TRBD1 or TRBD2 may fit D (5 bases each). Per the germline V gene, CDR1 is SEHNR and CDR2 is FQNEAQ (reference sequence). V gave up 1 base and J gave up 2 bases, with 6 bases separating them. CDR3 length equals 13 residues. The CDR3 protein is CASSLEGPYEQYF. In DNA, the CDR3 is TGTGCCAGCAGCTTAGAGGGACCCTACGAGCAGTACTTC.

This chain joins TRBV15 and TRBJ2-1; possibly TRBD2 for D (6 bases). The CDR3 runs 13 residues. Looked up from germline, CDR1 is LNHNV and CDR2 is YYDKDF (reference sequence). V was clipped by 11 bases and J by 1 base, with 12 bases between them. The CDR3 loop is CAAGGVSYNEQFF. The CDR3 bases are TGTGCCGCCGGCGGGGTATCCTACAATGAGCAGTTCTTC.

The rearrangement uses TRBV7-6 and TRBJ1-1; D is unresolved. Germline CDR1 reads SGHVS; CDR2 reads FNYEAQ. V lost 0 bases and J 5 bases, leaving 16 bases between the germline ends. The CDR3 length is 16 residues. The CDR3 reads CASSLALGGRGTEAFF. CDR3 coding DNA: TGTGCCAGCAGCTTAGCGCTGGGAGGGAGAGGGACTGAAGCTTTCTTT.

The sample holds one count of this clone. At one end the junction does not follow the germline gene, possibly because of a read error. The V and J genes are TRBV27 and TRBJ2-3, with a possible D match to TRBD1 (6 bases). Germline assignment: CDR1 MNHEY and CDR2 SMNVEV (reference sequence). This CDR3 is 16 amino acids long. The CDR3 loop reads CASSFPSSQGPARLDF. The CDR3 DNA reads as TGTGCCAGCAGTTTCCCTAGTTCGCAGGGGCCCGCCCGGTTGGATTTT.

The chain recombines TRBV19 with TRBJ1-6; the D gene is possibly TRBD1 (5 bases). The CDR3 consists of 16 residues. Germline lookup yields CDR1 LNHDA and CDR2 SQIVND (reference sequence). V shed 8 bases and J shed 0 bases, with 14 bases lying between them. Written as DNA, the CDR3 is TGTGCCAGTGGTAAATGGGGGAGCTCCTATAATTCACCCCTCCACTTT. Translating it yields CASGKWGSSYNSPLHF.